Listed below are T cell receptor beta chains from one sample, sequenced in a study of molecular identifiers for immune sequencing clone quantification. TCRdb ran MiXCR on the PCR reads and lists one entry per CDR3 protein. The sample yields under 600,000 distinct CDR3 sequences, approximately 25% seen once. The sequenced sample was naive CD8+ T cells from blood, with Jurkat cell RNA spiked in. Receptors originate from a human donor in good health. Some libraries in this study had Jurkat cell RNA spiked in. Each CDR3 is given with its conserved first and last residue. A D gene is named only where the DNA matches it firmly. Not every row has a clone size; where given, it reads once, few, many or a size class.

few	TRBV7-6	TRBJ1-1	TRBD1	CASSLDMGTGGRMNTEAFF	TGTGCCAGCAGCTTAGATATGGGGACAGGGGGACGCATGAACACTGAAGCTTTCTTT
many	TRBV7-2	TRBJ2-7	TRBD1	CASSSFGTANYEQYF	TGTGCCAGCAGCTCTTTTGGGACAGCCAACTACGAGCAGTACTTC
many	TRBV7-9	TRBJ2-3	NA	CASSVGVSTDTQYF	TGTGCCAGCAGTGTCGGGGTTAGCACAGATACGCAGTATTTT
many	TRBV3-1	TRBJ1-5	TRBD1	CASGQTGEVGNQPQHF	TGTGCCAGCGGGCAGACAGGGGAAGTGGGCAATCAGCCCCAGCATTTT
NA	TRBV12-3/TRBV12-4	TRBJ1-1	NA	CASRPTGTLEAFF	TGTGCCAGCAGGCCGACCGGGACGCTTGAAGCTTTCTTT
few	TRBV4-3	TRBJ2-3	TRBD2	CASSHDSVGGPPDTQYF	TGCGCCAGCAGCCATGACAGCGTGGGAGGGCCCCCAGATACGCAGTATTTT
few	TRBV14	TRBJ2-7	NA	CASSQDWGRNSYEQYF	TGTGCCAGCAGCCAAGATTGGGGGCGAAACTCCTACGAGCAGTACTTC
NA	TRBV28	TRBJ1-1	NA	CASSLMGMDTEAFF	TGTGCCAGCAGTTTAATGGGGATGGACACTGAAGCTTTCTTT
many	TRBV4-3	TRBJ2-1	NA	CASSQDAPRPDEQFF	TGCGCCAGCAGCCAAGATGCCCCCCGACCCGATGAGCAGTTCTTC
few	TRBV7-2	TRBJ2-3	TRBD2	CASSILAGGITDTQYF	TGTGCCAGCAGCATCTTAGCGGGGGGGATCACAGATACGCAGTATTTT
few	TRBV2	TRBJ2-1	TRBD2	CASSPSGGIYNEQFF	TGTGCCAGCAGCCCTAGCGGGGGGATTTACAATGAGCAGTTCTTC
NA	TRBV30	TRBJ2-7	NA	CAWSSTSYEQYF	TGTGCCTGGAGCAGCACCTCCTACGAGCAGTACTTC
NA	TRBV4-3	TRBJ2-7	TRBD2	CASSPGLAGVDEQYF	TGCGCCAGCAGCCCAGGACTAGCGGGAGTCGACGAGCAGTACTTC
few	TRBV6-1	TRBJ2-3	NA	CASSEAGAYTDTQYF	TGTGCCAGCAGTGAAGCGGGGGCGTACACAGATACGCAGTATTTT
NA	TRBV12-3/TRBV12-4	TRBJ2-3	NA	CASSLKLGDTQYF	TGTGCCAGCAGCTTAAAACTCGGGGATACGCAGTATTTT
many	TRBV20-1	TRBJ2-3	NA	CSATQDSTDTQYF	TGCAGTGCTACCCAAGACAGCACAGATACGCAGTATTTT
many	TRBV9	TRBJ1-1	NA	CASSVWSYTEAFF	TGTGCCAGCAGCGTATGGTCTTATACTGAAGCTTTCTTT
few	TRBV5-1	TRBJ2-3	TRBD2	CASSGTSGRALPDTQYF	TGCGCCAGCAGCGGGACTAGCGGGAGGGCCCTCCCAGATACGCAGTATTTT
many	TRBV4-3	TRBJ2-7	TRBD2	CASSPSGMAVEQYF	TGCGCCAGCAGCCCAAGCGGGATGGCGGTCGAGCAGTACTTC
NA	TRBV30	TRBJ1-1	NA	CAWNTVTEAFF	TGTGCCTGGAATACAGTCACTGAAGCTTTCTTT
few	TRBV29-1	TRBJ2-1	TRBD2	CSVELAGTNNEQFF	TGCAGCGTTGAACTAGCGGGGACTAACAATGAGCAGTTCTTC
NA	TRBV7-9	TRBJ2-7	NA	CASSPHQGRSSYEQYF	TGTGCCAGCAGCCCACACCAAGGACGGTCGAGCTACGAGCAGTACTTC
NA	TRBV7-3	TRBJ2-1	TRBD2	CASSLGLGLAANEQFF	TGTGCCAGCAGCTTAGGTTTGGGACTAGCCGCCAATGAGCAGTTCTTC
many	TRBV20-1	TRBJ2-3	TRBD1	CSARDRVGTDTQYF	TGCAGTGCTCGGGACAGGGTAGGAACAGATACGCAGTATTTT
NA	TRBV4-1	TRBJ1-1	NA	CASSQASSTEAFF	TGCGCCAGCAGCCAAGCCTCGAGCACTGAAGCTTTCTTT
NA	TRBV6-6	TRBJ1-4	NA	CACRDKQRSANDKLFF	TGTGCCTGCAGGGACAAGCAACGTTCGGCTAATGATAAACTGTTTTTT